This TCR beta chain was obtained from a study of blood T cell repertoires in COVID-19. At the level of the study: Acute and convalescent COVID-19 specimens originated in the United States, Italy and Spain. T cells, B-cell-depleted T cells, or PBMCs provided the cDNA or gDNA that served as material.

The authors' processing: Researchers report that nucleated cell counts were estimated from reference gene primer amplification. Assay used: immunoSEQ multiplex PCR; TCRdb lists only in-frame clones, some missing. Clonal size and the V and J genes are those of that table, whereas D and trimming came from the DNA. The repertoire holds 150,000 to 200,000 clones, with roughly 90% as singletons. Sequenced input: peripheral blood. This clonotype originated in a man aged 45-65 years with acute or convalescent COVID-19.

The CDR3 reads CASSPRQGFDEKLFF. The CDR3 nucleotides read TGTGCCAGCTCACCGCGACAGGGGTTCGACGAAAAACTGTTTTTT. J is TRBJ1-4 and V is TRBV18; 8 positions agree with TRBD1. The CDR3 totals 15 residues. The trim removed 3 bases at V and 8 bases at J, leaving 8 bases unmatched. Germline CDR1 KGHSH, CDR2 LQKENI. The full variable domain, in which reference TRBV18 and TRBJ1-4 provide the parts outside the CDR3, is NAGVMQNPRHLVRRRGQEARLRCSPMKGHSHVYWYRQLPEEGLKFMVYLQKENIIDESGMPKERFSAEFPKEGPSILRIQQVVRGDSAAYFCASSPRQGFDEKLFFGSGTQLSVL.